This entry lists 10 T cell receptor beta chains sequenced from one sample in a study of cytomegalovirus exposure and HLA in healthy donors. Amplification used 60 Vbeta primers and 13 Jbeta primers. Here immunoSEQ multiplex PCR was the method, and the copy in TCRdb shows in-frame clones only, minus some. The data hold 150,000 to 200,000 clones, with roughly 73% observed a single time. The source material was PBMCs. The receptors were sampled from a female donor in good health and CMV-seronegative.

This chain connects TRBV25-1 to TRBJ2-1; 8 bases are shared with TRBD2. Trimming took 3 bases from V and 3 from J; bases not matched to a gene: 7. The length of the CDR3 is 16 residues. The germline V gene has CDR1 MGHDK and CDR2 SYGVNS. The CDR3 nucleotides are TGTGCCAGCAGTGATACGGGCGGGGGGATCTACAATGAGCAGTTCTTC. Its translation is CASSDTGGGIYNEQFF.

J is TRBJ1-5 and V is TRBV2; possible D gene TRBD1, 5 bases. With 7 bases removed from V and 2 bases from J, the gap between germline ends came to 12 bases. CDR1 is SNHLY and CDR2 is FYNNEI in the germline V gene. The CDR3 loop spans 14 amino acids. The CDR3 here is CASTGNRGNQPQHF. In DNA form, the CDR3 reads TGTGCCAGCACAGGGAATAGGGGCAATCAGCCCCAGCATTTT.

V usage is TRBV19 and J usage is TRBJ1-3; D ambiguous. Germline values: CDR1 LNHDA, CDR2 SQIVND (reference sequence). This CDR3 has 11 residues. Trimming stripped 7 bases from V and 8 bases from J, with 9 bases between. CDR3 residues: CASTSGDTIYF. In nucleotides, the CDR3 is TGTGCCAGTACCTCGGGAGACACCATATATTTT.

V usage is TRBV2 and J usage is TRBJ2-1; 8 nucleotides agree with TRBD2. The germline gives CDR1 SNHLY, CDR2 FYNNEI. The J segment lost 1 base and the V segment lost 5 bases, leaving 4 bases of the junction unmatched. This CDR3 is 15 amino acids long. CDR3 bases: TGTGCCAGCAGTATTCTAGCGGGTTCCTACAATGAGCAGTTCTTC. It encodes CASSILAGSYNEQFF.

The chain uses TRBV6-4 and TRBJ2-2; 13 nucleotides line up with TRBD2. After removal of 0 bases from V and 0 bases from J, the junction contained 19 bases not matched to a gene. Per germline, CDR1 MRHNA and CDR2 SNTAGT. The CDR3 loop spans 24 amino acids. As DNA, the CDR3 is TGTGCCAGCAGTGACTCACCGAAGCCCCAGCCACCGGGACTAGCGGGACCGAACACCGGGGAGCTGTTTTTT. Residues: CASSDSPKPQPPGLAGPNTGELFF.

CDR3 region: CASSEDFVTQYF. The CDR3 DNA reads TGTGCCAGCAGTGAAGACTTTGTTACGCAGTATTTT. V is TRBV2 and J is TRBJ2-3; D uncertain. Trimming stripped 1 base from V and 8 bases from J, with 7 bases between. The CDR3 is 12 residues long. Germline loops: CDR1 SNHLY, CDR2 FYNNEI.

J is TRBJ2-2 and V is TRBV30, with TRBD2 matching over 8 bases. Germline V gene data show CDR1 as GTSNPN and CDR2 as SVGIG (reference sequence). V dropped 7 bases and J dropped 3; count of bases not matched to a gene: 10. This CDR3 region has 15 residues. CDR3 coding DNA: TGTGCCTCGCGAATCACGGGAGGGGACACCGGGGAGCTGTTTTTT. Amino acids: CASRITGGDTGELFF.

About this clone itself: One end of the junction fails to match germline, which may point to a read error. V gene TRBV7-9 combines with J gene TRBJ2-3, with D perhaps being TRBD1 or TRBD2 (6 bases each). This CDR3 comprises 14 residues. Per the germline V gene, CDR1 is SEHNR and CDR2 is FQNEAQ (reference sequence). The CDR3 loop is CSSSLGGGPDTQYF. In nucleotides, the CDR3 is TGTTCCAGCAGCTTAGGAGGGGGACCAGATACGCAGTATTTT.

This chain uses TRBV6-1 with TRBJ1-2; the D is unclear. Per the germline V gene, CDR1 is MNHNS and CDR2 is SASEGT. Trimming shortened V by 0 bases and J by 2 bases, and 7 bases separated the two germline ends. This CDR3 region has 14 residues. CDR3 protein: CASSEARQNYGYTF. CDR3 coding DNA: TGTGCCAGCAGTGAAGCGCGGCAGAACTATGGCTACACCTTC.

The genes are TRBV30 and TRBJ2-2; D might be TRBD1 (5 bases). The ends were cut back, 4 bases at V and 0 bases at J, with 12 bases in the middle. Germline-derived CDR1 and CDR2 are GTSNPN and SVGIG (reference sequence). The CDR3 extends over 15 amino acids. The CDR3: CAWTPGQANTGELFF. The CDR3 DNA reads TGTGCCTGGACCCCAGGACAAGCGAACACCGGGGAGCTGTTTTTT.